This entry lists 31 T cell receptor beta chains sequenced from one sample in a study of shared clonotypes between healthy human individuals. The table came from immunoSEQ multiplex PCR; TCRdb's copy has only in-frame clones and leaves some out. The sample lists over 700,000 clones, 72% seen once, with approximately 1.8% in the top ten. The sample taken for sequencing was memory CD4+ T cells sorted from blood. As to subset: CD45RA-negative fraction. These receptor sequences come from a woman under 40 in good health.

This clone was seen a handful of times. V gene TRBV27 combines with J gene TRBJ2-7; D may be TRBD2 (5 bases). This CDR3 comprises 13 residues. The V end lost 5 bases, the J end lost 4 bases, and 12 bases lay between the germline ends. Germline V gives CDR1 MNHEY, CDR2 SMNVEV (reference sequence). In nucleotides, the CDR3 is TGTGCCAGCAGTCCCTCGGGGTGGTACGAGCAGTACTTC. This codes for CASSPSGWYEQYF.

The CDR3 DNA reads as TGTGCCAGCAGCTCTTGGCGCCAGGGGGCTAACTATGGCTACACCTTC. It codes for CASSSWRQGANYGYTF. The chain joins TRBV7-9 to TRBJ1-2; TRBD1 matches 7 bases. CDR3 length equals 16 residues. V gave up 4 bases and J gave up 0 bases; unmatched junction bases: 8. CDR1 SEHNR and CDR2 FQNEAQ come from the germline V gene (reference sequence).

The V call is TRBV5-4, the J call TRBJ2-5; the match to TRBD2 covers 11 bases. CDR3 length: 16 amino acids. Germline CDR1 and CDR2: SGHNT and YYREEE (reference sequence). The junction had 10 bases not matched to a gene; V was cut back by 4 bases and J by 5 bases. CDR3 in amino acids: CASSLFSGRAGETQYF. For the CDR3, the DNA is TGTGCCAGCAGCCTGTTTAGCGGGAGGGCCGGGGAGACCCAGTACTTC.

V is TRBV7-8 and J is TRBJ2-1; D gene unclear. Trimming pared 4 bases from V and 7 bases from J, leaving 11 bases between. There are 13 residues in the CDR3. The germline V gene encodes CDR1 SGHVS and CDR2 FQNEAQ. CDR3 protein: CASSYSNGNEQFF. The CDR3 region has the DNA TGTGCCAGCAGCTACTCAAACGGGAATGAGCAGTTCTTC.

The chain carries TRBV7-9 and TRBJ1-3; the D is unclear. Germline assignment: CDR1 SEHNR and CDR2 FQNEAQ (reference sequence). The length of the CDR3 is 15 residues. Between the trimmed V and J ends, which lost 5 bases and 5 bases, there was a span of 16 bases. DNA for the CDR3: TGTGCCAGCAGCCTTCCTGCGGGTGCCCGAAACACCATATATTTT. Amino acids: CASSLPAGARNTIYF. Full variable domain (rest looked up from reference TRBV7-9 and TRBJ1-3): DTGVSQNPRHKITKRGQNVTFRCDPISEHNRLYWYRQTLGQGPEFLTYFQNEAQLEKSRLLSDRFSAERPKGSFSTLEIQRTEQGDSAMYLCASSLPAGARNTIYFGEGSWLTVV.

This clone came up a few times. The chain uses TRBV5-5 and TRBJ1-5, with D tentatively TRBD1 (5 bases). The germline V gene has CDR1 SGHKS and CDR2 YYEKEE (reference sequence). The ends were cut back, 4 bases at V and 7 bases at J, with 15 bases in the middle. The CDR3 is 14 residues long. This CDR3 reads CASSPLGGRQPQHF. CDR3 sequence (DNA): TGTGCCAGCAGCCCTCTGGGGGGGAGACAGCCCCAGCATTTT.

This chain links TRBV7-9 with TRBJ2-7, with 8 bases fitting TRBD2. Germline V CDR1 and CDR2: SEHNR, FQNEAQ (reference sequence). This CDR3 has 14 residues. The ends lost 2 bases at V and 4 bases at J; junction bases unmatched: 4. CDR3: CASSLWSGGYEQYF. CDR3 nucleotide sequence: TGTGCCAGCAGCTTATGGTCGGGGGGGTACGAGCAGTACTTC.

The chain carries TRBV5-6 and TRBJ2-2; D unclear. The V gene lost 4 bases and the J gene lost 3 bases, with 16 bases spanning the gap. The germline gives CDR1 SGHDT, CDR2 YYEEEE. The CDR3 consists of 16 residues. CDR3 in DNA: TGTGCCAGCAGCCGGAACCAGATAAGCCACACCGGGGAGCTGTTTTTT. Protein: CASSRNQISHTGELFF. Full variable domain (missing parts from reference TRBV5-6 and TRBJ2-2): DAGVTQSPTHLIKTRGQQVTLRCSPKSGHDTVSWYQQALGQGPQFIFQYYEEEERQRGNFPDRFSGHQFPNYSSELNVNALLLGDSALYLCASSRNQISHTGELFFGEGSRLTVL.

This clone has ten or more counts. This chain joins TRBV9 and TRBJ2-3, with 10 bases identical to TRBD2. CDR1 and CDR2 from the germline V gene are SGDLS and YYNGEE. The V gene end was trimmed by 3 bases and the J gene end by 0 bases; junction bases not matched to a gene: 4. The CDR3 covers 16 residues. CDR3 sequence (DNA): TGTGCCAGCAGCGCGACGACTAGCGGGAGCACAGATACGCAGTATTTT. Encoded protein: CASSATTSGSTDTQYF.

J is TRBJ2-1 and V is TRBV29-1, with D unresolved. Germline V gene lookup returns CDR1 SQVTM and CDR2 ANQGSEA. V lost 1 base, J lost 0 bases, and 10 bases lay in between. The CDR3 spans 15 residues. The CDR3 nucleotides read TGCAGCGTTGAAGCTGCACAGTTCTCCTACAATGAGCAGTTCTTC. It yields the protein CSVEAAQFSYNEQFF.

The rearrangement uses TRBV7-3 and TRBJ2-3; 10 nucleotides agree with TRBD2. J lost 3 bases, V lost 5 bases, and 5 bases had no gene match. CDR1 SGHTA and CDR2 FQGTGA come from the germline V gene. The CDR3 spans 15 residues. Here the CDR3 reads CASSPSSGSTDTQYF. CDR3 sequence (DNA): TGTGCCAGCAGCCCCTCTAGCGGGAGTACAGATACGCAGTATTTT. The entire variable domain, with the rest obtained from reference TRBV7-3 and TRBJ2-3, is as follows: GAGVSQTPSNKVTEKGKYVELRCDPISGHTALYWYRQSLGQGPEFLIYFQGTGAADDSGLPNDRFFAVRPEGSVSTLKIQRTERGDSAVYLCASSPSSGSTDTQYFGPGTRLTVL.

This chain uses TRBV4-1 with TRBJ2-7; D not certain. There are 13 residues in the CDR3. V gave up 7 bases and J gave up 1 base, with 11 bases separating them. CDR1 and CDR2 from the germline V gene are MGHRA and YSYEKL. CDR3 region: CASKGQNSYEQYF. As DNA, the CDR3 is TGCGCCAGCAAGGGTCAGAATTCCTACGAGCAGTACTTC.

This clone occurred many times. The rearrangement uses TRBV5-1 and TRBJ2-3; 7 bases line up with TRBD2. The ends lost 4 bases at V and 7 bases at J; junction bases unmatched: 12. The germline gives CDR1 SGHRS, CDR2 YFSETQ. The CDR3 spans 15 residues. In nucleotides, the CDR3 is TGCGCCAGCAGCGCCTCGCGCGGGAGTGGTAATACGCAGTATTTT. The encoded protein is CASSASRGSGNTQYF.

Written as DNA, the CDR3 is TGTGCCAGCAGCCTCCAGCGCGGGTTAACAGATACGCAGTATTTT. Translating it yields CASSLQRGLTDTQYF. The V call is TRBV14, the J call TRBJ2-3, with D tentatively TRBD2 (5 bases). The V end lost 4 bases, the J end lost 3 bases, and 14 bases lay between the germline ends. Germline values: CDR1 SGHDN, CDR2 FVKESK. The CDR3 consists of 15 residues.

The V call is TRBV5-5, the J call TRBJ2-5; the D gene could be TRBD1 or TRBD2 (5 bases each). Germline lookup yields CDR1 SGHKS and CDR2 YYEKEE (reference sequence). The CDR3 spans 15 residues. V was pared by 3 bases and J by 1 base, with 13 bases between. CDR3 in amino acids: CASSSGLGVQETQYF. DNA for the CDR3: TGTGCCAGCAGCTCAGGATTGGGGGTCCAAGAGACCCAGTACTTC.

The CDR3 protein is CASSLGTGSTDTQYF. The CDR3 nucleotides are TGTGCCAGCAGTCTCGGGACGGGAAGCACAGATACGCAGTATTTT. This chain uses TRBV6-1 with TRBJ2-3, with D perhaps assigned TRBD1 or TRBD2 (5 bases each). V lost 5 bases and J 0 bases, leaving 12 bases between the germline ends. This CDR3 spans 15 amino acids. CDR1 is MNHNS and CDR2 is SASEGT in the germline V gene.

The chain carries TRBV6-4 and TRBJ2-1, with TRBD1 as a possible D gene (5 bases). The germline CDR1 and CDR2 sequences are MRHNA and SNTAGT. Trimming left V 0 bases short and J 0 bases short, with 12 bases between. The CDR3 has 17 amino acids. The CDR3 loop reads CASSDSIGATSYNEQFF. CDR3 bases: TGTGCCAGCAGTGACTCGATAGGGGCTACCTCCTACAATGAGCAGTTCTTC.

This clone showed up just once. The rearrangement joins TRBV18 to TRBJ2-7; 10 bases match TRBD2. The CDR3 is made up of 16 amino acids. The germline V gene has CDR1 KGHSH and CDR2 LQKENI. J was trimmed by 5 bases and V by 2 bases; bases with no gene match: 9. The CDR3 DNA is TGTGCCAGCTCACCAGTTCTAGCGGGAGTCGAAAACGAGCAGTACTTC. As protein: CASSPVLAGVENEQYF.

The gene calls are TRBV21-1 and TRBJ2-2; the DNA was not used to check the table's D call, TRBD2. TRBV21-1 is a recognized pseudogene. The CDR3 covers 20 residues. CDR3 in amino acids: CASRPDGGLADESNTGELFF. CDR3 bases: TGTGCCAGCAGGCCCGACGGGGGTCTAGCGGATGAGTCTAACACCGGGGAGCTGTTTTTT.

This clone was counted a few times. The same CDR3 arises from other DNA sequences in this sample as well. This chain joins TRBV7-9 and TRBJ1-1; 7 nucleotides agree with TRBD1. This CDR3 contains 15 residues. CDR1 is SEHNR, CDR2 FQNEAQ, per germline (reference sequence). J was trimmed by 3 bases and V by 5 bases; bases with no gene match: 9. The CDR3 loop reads CASSPRQGGDTEAFF. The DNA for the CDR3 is TGTGCCAGCAGCCCGCGACAGGGAGGGGACACTGAAGCTTTCTTT.

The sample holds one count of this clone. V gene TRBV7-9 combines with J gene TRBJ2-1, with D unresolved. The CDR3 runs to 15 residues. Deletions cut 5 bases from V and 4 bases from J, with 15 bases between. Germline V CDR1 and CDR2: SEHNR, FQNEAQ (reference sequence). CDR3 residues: CASSRLGYKYNEQFF. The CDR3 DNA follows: TGTGCCAGCAGCCGTCTGGGGTACAAATACAATGAGCAGTTCTTC.

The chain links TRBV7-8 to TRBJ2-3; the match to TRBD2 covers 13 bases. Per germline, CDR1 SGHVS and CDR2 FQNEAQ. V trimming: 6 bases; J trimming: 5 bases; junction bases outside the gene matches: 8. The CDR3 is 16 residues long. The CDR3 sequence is CASRQLAGGIKDTQYF. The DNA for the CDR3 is TGTGCCAGCAGACAACTAGCGGGAGGGATTAAAGATACGCAGTATTTT.

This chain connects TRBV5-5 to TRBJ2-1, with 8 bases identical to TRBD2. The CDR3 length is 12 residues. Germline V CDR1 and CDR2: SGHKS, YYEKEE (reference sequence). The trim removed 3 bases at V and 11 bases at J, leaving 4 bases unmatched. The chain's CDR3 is CASSSGTRKQFF. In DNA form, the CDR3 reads TGTGCCAGCAGCTCCGGGACTAGAAAGCAGTTCTTC.

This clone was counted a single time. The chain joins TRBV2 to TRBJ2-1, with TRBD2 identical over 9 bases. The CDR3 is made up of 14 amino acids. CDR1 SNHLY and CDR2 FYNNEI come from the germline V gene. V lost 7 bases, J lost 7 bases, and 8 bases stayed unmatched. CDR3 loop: CASTSGLATNEQFF. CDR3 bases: TGTGCCAGCACGTCTGGACTAGCGACAAATGAGCAGTTCTTC.

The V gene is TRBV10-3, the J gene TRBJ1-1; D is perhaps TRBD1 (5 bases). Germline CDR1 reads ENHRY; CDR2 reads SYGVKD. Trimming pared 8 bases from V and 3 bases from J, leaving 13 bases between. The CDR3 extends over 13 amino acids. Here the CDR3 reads CAISDEGDTEAFF. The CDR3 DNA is TGTGCCATCTCCGACGAAGGGGACACTGAAGCTTTCTTT.

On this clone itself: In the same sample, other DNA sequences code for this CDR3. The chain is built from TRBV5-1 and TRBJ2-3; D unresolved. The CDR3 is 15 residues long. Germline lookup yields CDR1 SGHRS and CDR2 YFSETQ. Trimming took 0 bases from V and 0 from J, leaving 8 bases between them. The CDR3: CASSLVSTSTDTQYF. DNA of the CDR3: TGCGCCAGCAGCTTGGTCAGCACCAGCACAGATACGCAGTATTTT. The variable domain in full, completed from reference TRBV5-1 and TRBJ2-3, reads KAGVTQTPRYLIKTRGQQVTLSCSPISGHRSVSWYQQTPGQGLQFLFEYFSETQRNKGNFPGRFSGRQFSNSRSEMNVSTLELGDSALYLCASSLVSTSTDTQYFGPGTRLTVL.

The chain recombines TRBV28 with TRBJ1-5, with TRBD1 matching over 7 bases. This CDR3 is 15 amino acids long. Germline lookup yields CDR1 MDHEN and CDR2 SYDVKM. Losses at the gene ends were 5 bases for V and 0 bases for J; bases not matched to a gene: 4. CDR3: CASSEQGYSNQPQHF. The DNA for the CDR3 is TGTGCCAGCAGTGAACAGGGGTATAGCAATCAGCCCCAGCATTTT.

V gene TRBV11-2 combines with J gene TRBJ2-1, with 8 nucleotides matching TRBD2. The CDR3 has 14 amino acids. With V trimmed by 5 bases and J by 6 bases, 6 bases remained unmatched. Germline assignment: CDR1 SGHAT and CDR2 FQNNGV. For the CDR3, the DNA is TGTGCCAGCAGCCCGTGGACTAGCCTCAATGAGCAGTTCTTC. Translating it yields CASSPWTSLNEQFF.

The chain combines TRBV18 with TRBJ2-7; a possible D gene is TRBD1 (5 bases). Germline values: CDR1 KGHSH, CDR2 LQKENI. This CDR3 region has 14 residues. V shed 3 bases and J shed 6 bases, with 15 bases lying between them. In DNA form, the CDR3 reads TGTGCCAGCTCACCCTTGGTGGGGCCGACCGAGCAGTACTTC. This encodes CASSPLVGPTEQYF.

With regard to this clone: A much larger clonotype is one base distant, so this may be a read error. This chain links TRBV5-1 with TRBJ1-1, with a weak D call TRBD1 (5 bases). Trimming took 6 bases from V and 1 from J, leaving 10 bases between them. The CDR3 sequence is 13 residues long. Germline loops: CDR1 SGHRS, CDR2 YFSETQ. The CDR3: CASIGTENTEAFF. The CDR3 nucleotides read TGCGCCAGCATCGGGACGGAGAACACTGAAGCTTTCTTT.

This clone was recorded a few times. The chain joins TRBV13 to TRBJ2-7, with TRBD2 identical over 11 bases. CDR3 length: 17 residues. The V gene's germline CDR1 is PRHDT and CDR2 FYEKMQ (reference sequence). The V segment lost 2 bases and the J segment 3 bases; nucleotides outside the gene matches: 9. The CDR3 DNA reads TGTGCCAGCAGCTTATCTCGGGGACTAGCGGCCAACTACGAGCAGTACTTC. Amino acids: CASSLSRGLAANYEQYF.